A single T cell receptor beta chain is shown here with its context. This record belongs to a study of CD8 T cells in Susac syndrome. The RNA input was roughly 0.45 to 1 ug, and it was reverse transcribed with random hexamers. Amplification of TCR beta CDR3 used immunoSEQ multiplex PCR across 54 Vbeta and 13 Jbeta. TCRdb itself ran the immunoSEQ multiplex PCR reads through MiXCR, one entry per CDR3 protein. The data contain almost 450,000 distinct CDR3 sequences, around 85% of them seen just once; the ten biggest clones take up approximately 0.12%. This TCR was sampled from a human donor with multiple sclerosis. Sample: CD8+ T cells from PBMCs.

This CDR3 reads CASSYKGDRVFF. As DNA, the CDR3 is TGTGCCAGCAGCTATAAGGGGGACAGAGTGTTTTTT. This chain links TRBV3-1 with TRBJ1-4; the match to TRBD1 covers 7 bases. Looked up from germline, CDR1 is LGHDT and CDR2 is YNNKEL (reference sequence). V shed 5 bases and J 15 bases; nucleotides not matched to a gene: 9. The CDR3 runs to 12 residues.